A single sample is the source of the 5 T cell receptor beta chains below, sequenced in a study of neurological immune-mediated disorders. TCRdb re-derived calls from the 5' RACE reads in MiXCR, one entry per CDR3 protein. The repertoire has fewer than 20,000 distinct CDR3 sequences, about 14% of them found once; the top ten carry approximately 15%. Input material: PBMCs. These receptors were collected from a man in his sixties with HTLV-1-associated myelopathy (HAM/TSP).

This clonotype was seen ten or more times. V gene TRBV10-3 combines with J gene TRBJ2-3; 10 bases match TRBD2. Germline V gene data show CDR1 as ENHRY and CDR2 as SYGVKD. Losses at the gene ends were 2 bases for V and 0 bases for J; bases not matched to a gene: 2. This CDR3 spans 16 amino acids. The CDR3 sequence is CAISERTSGSTDTQYF. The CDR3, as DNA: TGTGCCATCAGTGAGCGGACTAGCGGCAGCACAGATACGCAGTATTTT.

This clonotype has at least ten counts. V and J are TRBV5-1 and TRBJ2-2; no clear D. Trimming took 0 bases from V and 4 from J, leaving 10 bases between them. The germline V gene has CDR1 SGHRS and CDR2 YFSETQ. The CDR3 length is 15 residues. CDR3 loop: CASSLDGRRTGELFF. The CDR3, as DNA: TGCGCCAGCAGCTTGGATGGCAGACGCACCGGGGAGCTGTTTTTT.

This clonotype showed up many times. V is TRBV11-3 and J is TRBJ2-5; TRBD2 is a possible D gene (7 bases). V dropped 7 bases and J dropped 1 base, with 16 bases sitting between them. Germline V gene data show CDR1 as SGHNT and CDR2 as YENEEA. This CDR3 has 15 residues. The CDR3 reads CASKVARGAQETQYF. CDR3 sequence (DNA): TGTGCCAGCAAGGTTGCTCGGGGGGCCCAAGAGACCCAGTACTTC. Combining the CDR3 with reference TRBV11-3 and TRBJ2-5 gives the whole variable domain EAGVVQSPRYKIIEKKQPVAFWCNPISGHNTLYWYLQNLGQGPELLIRYENEEAVDDSQLPKDRFSAERLKGVDSTLKIQPAELGDSAVYLCASKVARGAQETQYFGPGTRLLVL.

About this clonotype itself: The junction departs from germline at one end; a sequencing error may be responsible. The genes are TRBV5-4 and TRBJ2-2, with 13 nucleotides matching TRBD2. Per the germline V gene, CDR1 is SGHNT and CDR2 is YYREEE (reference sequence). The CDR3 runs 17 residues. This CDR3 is CASSLGLAGTDTGELFF. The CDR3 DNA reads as TGCGCCAGCAGCTTGGGACTAGCGGGGACGGACACCGGGGAGCTGTTTTTT.

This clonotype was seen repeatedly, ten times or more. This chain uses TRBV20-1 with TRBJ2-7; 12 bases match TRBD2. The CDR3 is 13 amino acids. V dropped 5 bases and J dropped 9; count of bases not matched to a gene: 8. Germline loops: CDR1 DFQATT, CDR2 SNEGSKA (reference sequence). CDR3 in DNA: TGCAGTGCTGTCGGACTAGCGGGAACCCGGCAGTACTTC. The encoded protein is CSAVGLAGTRQYF.